The sequence of this TCR beta chain was determined in a study of T cells after posttransplantation cyclophosphamide (dated by TCRdb to the mid-2010s). About the study as a whole: T cell repertoire reconstitution was tracked by TRB sequencing after myeloablative bone marrow transplantation in which posttransplantation cyclophosphamide was used as GVHD prophylaxis. Public TRB sequences were queried against a database of over 3,000 sequences associated with responses to pathogens, tumor antigens, self-antigens and alloantigens. In 3 patients, TRB sequencing was also performed on up to 3 more blood samples taken 2 to 5.2 years after transplant, and in several patients, pretransplant blood was also TRB-sequenced. TRB sequencing was performed on blood from all 35 or so PTCy patients with 1-year posttransplant specimens. Because TRA and TRB clonality correlated tightly in under ten samples, the subsequent TCR analyses were limited to TRB only. Antigen receptor sequencing was done on samples from 35 PTCy-treated patients and from roughly 17 related bone marrow donors of those patients.

The full study reports these points: The TRB repertoires of T cells infiltrating skin or the GI tract showed only limited overlap with the TRB repertoires found in blood. Across some 45 patients, TRB clonality was highly associated with recipient CMV seropositivity and CMV reactivation, and PTCy diversity was similar to diversity in CNI/methotrexate controls. Donor-recipient similarity was low at 1-2 months but rose over the first year, and later blood repertoires were often dominated by donor CD8+ memory clones.

Inclusive of the bounding cysteine and phenylalanine, the CDR3 is 14 residues long. Only the CDR3 region is kept as DNA, spanning 42 bases read in frame from base 1. The V end loses 5 bases and the J end loses 8 bases, and a stretch of 16 bases separates them. CDR1 and CDR2, per the germline V gene, are SGHRS and YFSETQ. On the day of marrow donation, related bone marrow donors gave peripheral blood samples. Peripheral blood and bone marrow mononuclear cells were isolated by Ficoll-Hypaque density centrifugation and cryopreserved. TRB sequencing was run on genomic DNA with either the immunoSEQ assay at survey resolution or the hsTCRB kit. The paper's processing steps were these. The immunoSEQ software was used for initial read processing, and the LymphoSeq R package was used for repertoire analyses. For each TRB dataset, clonality was calculated as 1 minus normalized Shannon entropy, and the Gini coefficient was computed as well. Phenotypes of unsorted samples were inferred by mapping TRB sequences from sorted subsets of the recipient or donor onto unsorted samples of the same recipient. Held by TCRdb, this immuneACCESS table contains in-frame sequences only and omits some clones. Under half of the omission traces to an unresolved V gene where checked; the cause of the rest is unknown. V and J calls and clone size are copied from that table; D and trimming were computed from the DNA. For this sample there are about 28,000 clones; roughly 89% appear just once. Under 3.5% of the sample belongs to the ten largest clones.

About this clone itself: The antigen this receptor binds is unknown. Base qualities are not at hand, and no much larger clone is one base apart.

This clonotype was obtained from a man aged 45 to 65. The specimen sequenced was PBMCs. The chain is assembled from TRBV5-1 and TRBJ1-4, with TRBD1 perhaps the D gene, on 6 matching bases. Here is the DNA: TGCGCCAGCAGGTCAGGGGCGATGGGCGAAAAACTGTTTTTT. It codes for CASRSGAMGEKLFF.